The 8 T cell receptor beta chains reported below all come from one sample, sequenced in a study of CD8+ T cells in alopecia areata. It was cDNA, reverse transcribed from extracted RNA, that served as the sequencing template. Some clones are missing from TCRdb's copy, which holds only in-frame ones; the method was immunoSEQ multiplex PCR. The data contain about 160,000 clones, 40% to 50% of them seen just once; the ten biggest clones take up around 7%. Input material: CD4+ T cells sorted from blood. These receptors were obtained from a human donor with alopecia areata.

The CDR3 loop is CAYAMTGGYGYGYTF. In nucleotides, the CDR3 is TGTGCCTACGCGATGACAGGGGGCTATGGCTATGGCTACACCTTC. The V and J genes are TRBV30 and TRBJ1-2, with 10 bases matching TRBD1. Germline CDR1 is GTSNPN and CDR2 is SVGIG (reference sequence). V trimming: 7 bases; J trimming: 4 bases; junction bases outside the gene matches: 12. This CDR3 contains 15 residues. Looking up the rest from reference TRBV30 and TRBJ1-2 gives the full variable domain: SQTIHQWPATLVQPVGSPLSLECTVEGTSNPNLYWYRQAAGRGLQLLFYSVGIGQISSEVPQNLSASRPQDRQFILSSKKLLLSDSGFYLCAYAMTGGYGYGYTFGSGTRLTVV.

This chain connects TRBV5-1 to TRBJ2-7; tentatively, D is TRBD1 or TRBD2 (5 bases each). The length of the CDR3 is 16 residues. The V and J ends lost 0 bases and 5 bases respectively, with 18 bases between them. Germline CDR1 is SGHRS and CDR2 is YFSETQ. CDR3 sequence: CASSLASGTPPNEQYF. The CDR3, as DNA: TGCGCCAGCAGCTTGGCCAGTGGGACGCCTCCGAACGAGCAGTACTTC. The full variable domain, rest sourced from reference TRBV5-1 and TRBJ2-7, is KAGVTQTPRYLIKTRGQQVTLSCSPISGHRSVSWYQQTPGQGLQFLFEYFSETQRNKGNFPGRFSGRQFSNSRSEMNVSTLELGDSALYLCASSLASGTPPNEQYFGPGTRLTVT.

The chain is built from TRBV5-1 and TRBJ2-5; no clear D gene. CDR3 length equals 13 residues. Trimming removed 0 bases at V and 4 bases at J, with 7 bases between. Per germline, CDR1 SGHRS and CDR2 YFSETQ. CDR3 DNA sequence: TGCGCCAGCAGCTTGGCCTCGTCAGAGACCCAGTACTTC. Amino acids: CASSLASSETQYF.

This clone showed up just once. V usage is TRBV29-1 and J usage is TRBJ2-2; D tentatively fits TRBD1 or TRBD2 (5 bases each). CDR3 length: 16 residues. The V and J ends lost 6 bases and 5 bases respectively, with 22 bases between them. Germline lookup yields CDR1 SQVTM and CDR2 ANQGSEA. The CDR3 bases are TGCAGCGTGGGGGATGTTCGCCGCGCTGAAACCGGGGAGCTGTTTTTT. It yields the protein CSVGDVRRAETGELFF.

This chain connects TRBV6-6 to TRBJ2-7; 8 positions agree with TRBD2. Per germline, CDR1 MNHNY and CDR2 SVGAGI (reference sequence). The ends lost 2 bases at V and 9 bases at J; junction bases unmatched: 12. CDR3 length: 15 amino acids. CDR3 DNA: TGTGCCAGCAGTTACGTGGGCTCCGGACTAGCCGGGCAGTACTTC. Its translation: CASSYVGSGLAGQYF.

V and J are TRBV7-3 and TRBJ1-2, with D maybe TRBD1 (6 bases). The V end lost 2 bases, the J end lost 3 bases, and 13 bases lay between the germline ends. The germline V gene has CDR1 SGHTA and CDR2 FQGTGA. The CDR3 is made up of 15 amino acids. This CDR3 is CASSLAGVDYYGYTF. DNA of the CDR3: TGTGCCAGCAGCTTAGCAGGGGTGGACTACTATGGCTACACCTTC.

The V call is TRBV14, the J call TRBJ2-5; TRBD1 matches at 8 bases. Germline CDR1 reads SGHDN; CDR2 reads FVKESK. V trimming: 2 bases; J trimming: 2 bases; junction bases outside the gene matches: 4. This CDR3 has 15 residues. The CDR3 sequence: CASSQITGGQETQYF. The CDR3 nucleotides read TGTGCCAGCAGCCAAATCACAGGGGGTCAAGAGACCCAGTACTTC.

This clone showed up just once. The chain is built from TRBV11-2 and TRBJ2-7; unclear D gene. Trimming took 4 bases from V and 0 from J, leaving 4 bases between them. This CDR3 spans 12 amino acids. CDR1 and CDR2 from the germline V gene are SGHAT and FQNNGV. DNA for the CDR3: TGTGCCAGCAGCTGGAGCTCCTACGAGCAGTACTTC. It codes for CASSWSSYEQYF.